This TCR beta chain was found in a study of CD8 T cells in Susac syndrome. The T cells that were sequenced for TCR beta were CD8+ and CD4+ cells from blood. The CDR3 loop spans 15 amino acids. Germline assignment: CDR1 SGHNT and CDR2 YYREEE (reference sequence). Losses at the gene ends were 4 bases for V and 0 bases for J; bases not matched to a gene: 7. Random hexamers were used to reverse transcribe the RNA input (0.5 to 1 ug). Each CDR3 protein is one row after TCRdb ran MiXCR on the immunoSEQ multiplex PCR reads. The sample yields 170,000 or so distinct CDR3 sequences, 85% to 95% seen once. The sequenced sample consisted of CD8+ T cells from PBMCs. The clonotype comes from a human donor with multiple sclerosis. The genes are TRBV5-4 and TRBJ2-7; 7 bases are shared with TRBD2. The DNA for the CDR3 is TGTGCCAGCAGCCCGAGCGGGGTCAACTCCTACGAGCAGTACTTC. Protein: CASSPSGVNSYEQYF.